These T cell receptor beta chains were read from a single sample in a study of identical twins. TCRdb recomputed calls from the 5' RACE reads with MiXCR, one row per CDR3 protein. Of about 700,000 distinct CDR3 sequences listed, less than 10% are singletons. These same records also appear under a second study, on yellow fever vaccine responses in identical twins.

The specimen sequenced was PBMCs. The receptors were sampled from a woman aged 18-29 years in good health. Both conserved end residues are part of each CDR3. A D gene is named only where the DNA matches it firmly. Clone size is not always given. Where it is, it says once, few, many or a class for expanded clones.

clone size	J gene	V gene	D gene	CDR3 DNA	CDR3 protein
few	TRBJ2-3	TRBV12-3/TRBV12-4	.	TGTGCCAGCAGGAGGGGCGCGAAGACAGATACGCAGTATTTT	CASRRGAKTDTQYF
few	TRBJ2-3	TRBV20-1	TRBD2	TGCAGTGCTAGAGTCCTAGCGGGAGAAACTCCGTATTTT	CSARVLAGETPYF
few	TRBJ1-6	TRBV2	.	TGTGCCAGCAGCGTCGTGGAAGGGGATTCACCCCTCCACTTT	CASSVVEGDSPLHF
.	TRBJ2-6	TRBV30	.	TGTGCCTGGAGTGTACGTGACAGAGGATCTGGGGCCAACGTCCTGACTTTC	CAWSVRDRGSGANVLTF
few	TRBJ2-3	TRBV12-3/TRBV12-4	.	TGTGCCAGCATTCAAAGCGCGGGCATTCAGTCAGATACGCAGTATTTT	CASIQSAGIQSDTQYF
few	TRBJ2-3	TRBV29-1	.	TGCAGCGTTGCGTTTGGGCCGGCGGGAGATACGCAGTATTTT	CSVAFGPAGDTQYF
few	TRBJ1-6	TRBV12-3/TRBV12-4	TRBD1	TGTGCCAGCAGTTCCTACCGGGACAGGGGGCCTTCACCCCTCCACTTT	CASSSYRDRGPSPLHF
many	TRBJ2-1	TRBV2	.	TGTGCCAGCAGTGGAGGGAGTGAGCAGTTCTTC	CASSGGSEQFF
.	TRBJ2-3	TRBV3-1	TRBD2	TGTGCCAGCAGCCAAGATCGCTCTGGACTAGCGGGAGATACGCAGTATTTT	CASSQDRSGLAGDTQYF
.	TRBJ2-1	TRBV3-1	.	TGTGCCAGCAGCCAAGTGGCAGGGGTCAGTGAGCAGTTCTTC	CASSQVAGVSEQFF
.	TRBJ2-7	TRBV7-9	TRBD1	TGTGCCAGCAGCTCGCGACAGGGCGCGGACGAGCAGTACTTC	CASSSRQGADEQYF
many	TRBJ1-5	TRBV15	.	TGTGCCACCAGCAGAGCCGGTAGACAGCCCCAGCATTTT	CATSRAGRQPQHF
many	TRBJ2-1	TRBV27	.	TGTGCCAGCAGTTCACAGGGCTACAATGAGCAGTTCTTC	CASSSQGYNEQFF
few	TRBJ2-1	TRBV9	TRBD1	TGTGCCAGCAGCGCGTGGGACAGTAACAATGAGCAGTTCTTC	CASSAWDSNNEQFF
.	TRBJ2-5	TRBV3-1	.	TGTGCCAGCAGCCAAGATTACGGGGTAGAGACCCAGTACTTC	CASSQDYGVETQYF
few	TRBJ2-1	TRBV12-3/TRBV12-4	TRBD2	TGTGCCAGCAGTTTTTCAAGCGGGAGTTCCAATGAGCAGTTCTTC	CASSFSSGSSNEQFF
.	TRBJ2-2	TRBV4-3	.	TGCGCCAGCAGCCAAGCTGCAGCGGAATGGGCCGGGGAGCTGTTTTTT	CASSQAAAEWAGELFF
.	TRBJ1-2	TRBV12-3/TRBV12-4	.	TGTGCCAGCAGTCAGCCGGGGGTCCGCTATGGCTACACCTTC	CASSQPGVRYGYTF
many	TRBJ2-2	TRBV25-1	TRBD2	TGTGCCAGCAGTGTACTGAAACTAGCGGGAGGGCAGGGGGAGCTGTTTTTT	CASSVLKLAGGQGELFF
many	TRBJ1-3	TRBV10-3	.	TGTGCCATCAGTGCTGGGACCGCTGCGAACACCATATATTTT	CAISAGTAANTIYF
.	TRBJ2-1	TRBV10-3	.	TGTGCCATCAGTGAAGGGGTGGGCAATGAGCAGTTCTTC	CAISEGVGNEQFF
.	TRBJ2-1	TRBV7-9	.	TGTGCCAGCAGCCCAGAGGGCAACGAGCAGTTCTTC	CASSPEGNEQFF
few	TRBJ2-3	TRBV5-1	.	TGCGCCAGCGGCTTATCGACTCGACGAGAAGATACGCAGTATTTT	CASGLSTRREDTQYF
.	TRBJ2-1	TRBV20-1	TRBD1	TGCAGTGCTAGAGATCTGACAGGGGGGTACAATGAGCAGTTCTTC	CSARDLTGGYNEQFF
many	TRBJ2-7	TRBV21-1	.	TGTGCCAGCAGAATCGACAAGCAGATATCCCACGAGCAGTACTTC	CASRIDKQISHEQYF
few	TRBJ1-2	TRBV15	.	TGTGCCATCAGCGCAGGGACAAACTATGGCTACACCTTC	CAISAGTNYGYTF
many	TRBJ2-5	TRBV25-1	.	TGTGCCAGCAGTGAATCAGGCTGGGAGACCCAGTACTTC	CASSESGWETQYF
many	TRBJ2-1	TRBV5-1	.	TGCGCCAGCAGCCGGGAGCTCGGCCGGGAGCAGTTCTTC	CASSRELGREQFF
few	TRBJ2-7	TRBV7-2	TRBD1	TGTGCCAGCAGCTTATTCGGGACAGGAATGAACGAGCAGTACTTC	CASSLFGTGMNEQYF
few	TRBJ2-2	TRBV7-3	TRBD2	TGTGCCAGCAGCTTCACTAGCGGGGGAGCGAACACCGGGGAGCTGTTTTTT	CASSFTSGGANTGELFF
.	TRBJ2-1	TRBV2	.	TGTGCCAGCGACCTGAAACAGGTAGCACAGTTCTTC	CASDLKQVAQFF
.	TRBJ2-3	TRBV5-4	.	TGTGCCAGCAGCGTGTGGCGACGCACAGATACGCAGTATTTT	CASSVWRRTDTQYF
.	TRBJ2-5	TRBV20-1	TRBD2	TGCAGTGCTCAAAACACTAGAAGCGGGAGGAAAGAGACCCAGTACTTC	CSAQNTRSGRKETQYF
few	TRBJ2-4	TRBV7-2	TRBD1	TGTGCCAGCAGCTTAGAACAGGGGTTAAACATTCAGTACTTC	CASSLEQGLNIQYF
few	TRBJ1-1	TRBV7-6	.	TGTGCCAGCAGCTTACCGATGGGGGACACTGAAGCTTTCTTT	CASSLPMGDTEAFF
few	TRBJ2-7	TRBV11-2	TRBD1	TGTGCCAGCAGCTTAGTCAGGGGGATTGCCGAGCAGTACTTC	CASSLVRGIAEQYF
many	TRBJ2-2	TRBV20-1	.	TGCAGTGCTAGTCGGACCGGGGAGCTGTTTTTT	CSASRTGELFF
many	TRBJ1-1	TRBV7-9	.	TGTGCCAGCAGCTTACAGGGAAAGAACACTGAAGCTTTCTTT	CASSLQGKNTEAFF
few	TRBJ2-5	TRBV29-1	TRBD1	TGCAGCGTTGCCCGGACAGGAGCTAACCAAGAGACCCAGTACTTC	CSVARTGANQETQYF
.	TRBJ1-3	TRBV7-2	.	TGTGCCAGCAGCTTGCGAGGCACTGGAAACACCATATATTTT	CASSLRGTGNTIYF
few	TRBJ1-4	TRBV20-1	TRBD1	TGCAGTGCTAGAGCCTCCGGGACAGGCGAAAAACTGTTTTTT	CSARASGTGEKLFF